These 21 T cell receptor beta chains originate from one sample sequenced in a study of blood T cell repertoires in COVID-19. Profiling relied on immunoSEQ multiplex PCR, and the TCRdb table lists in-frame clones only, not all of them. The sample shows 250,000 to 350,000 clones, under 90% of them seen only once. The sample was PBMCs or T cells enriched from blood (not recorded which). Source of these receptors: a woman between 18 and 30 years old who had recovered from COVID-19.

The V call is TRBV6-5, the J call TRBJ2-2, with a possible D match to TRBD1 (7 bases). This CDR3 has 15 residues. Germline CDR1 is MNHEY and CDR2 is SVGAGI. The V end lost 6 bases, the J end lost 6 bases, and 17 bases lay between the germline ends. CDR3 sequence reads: CASRGGTVLSGELFF. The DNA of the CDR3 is TGTGCCAGCAGGGGCGGGACAGTTCTATCCGGGGAGCTGTTTTTT.

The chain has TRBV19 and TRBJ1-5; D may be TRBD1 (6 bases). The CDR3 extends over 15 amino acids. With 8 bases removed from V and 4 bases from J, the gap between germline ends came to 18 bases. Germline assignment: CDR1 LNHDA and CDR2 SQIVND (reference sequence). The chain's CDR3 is CASRPQGRRNQPQHF. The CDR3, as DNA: TGTGCCAGTCGCCCACAGGGAAGGCGGAATCAGCCCCAGCATTTT.

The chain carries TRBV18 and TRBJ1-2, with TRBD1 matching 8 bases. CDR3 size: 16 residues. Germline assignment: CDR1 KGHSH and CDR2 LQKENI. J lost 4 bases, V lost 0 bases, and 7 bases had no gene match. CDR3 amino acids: CASSPPGLDRGYGYTF. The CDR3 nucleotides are TGTGCCAGCTCACCACCGGGGTTAGACAGGGGCTATGGCTACACCTTC.

CDR3 in DNA: TGCGCCAGCAGTGACATGACAGGGGATGGAAACACCATATATTTT. Translation gives CASSDMTGDGNTIYF. The rearrangement links TRBV10-1 to TRBJ1-3, with 8 bases fitting TRBD1. Trimming took 3 bases from V and 3 from J; bases not matched to a gene: 4. The V gene's germline CDR1 is WNHNN and CDR2 SYGVQD (reference sequence). This CDR3 comprises 15 residues.

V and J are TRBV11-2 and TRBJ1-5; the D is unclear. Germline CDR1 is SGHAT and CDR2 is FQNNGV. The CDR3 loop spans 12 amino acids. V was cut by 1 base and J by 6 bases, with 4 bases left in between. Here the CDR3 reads CASSLVFQPQHF. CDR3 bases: TGTGCCAGCAGCTTAGTATTTCAGCCCCAGCATTTT.

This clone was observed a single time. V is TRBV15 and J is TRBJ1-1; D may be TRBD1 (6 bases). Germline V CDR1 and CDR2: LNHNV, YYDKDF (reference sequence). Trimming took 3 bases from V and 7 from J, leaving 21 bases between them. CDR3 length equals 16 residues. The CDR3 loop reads CATSRAITGEGDEAFF. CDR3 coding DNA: TGTGCCACCAGCAGGGCGATAACGGGGGAGGGGGATGAAGCTTTCTTT.

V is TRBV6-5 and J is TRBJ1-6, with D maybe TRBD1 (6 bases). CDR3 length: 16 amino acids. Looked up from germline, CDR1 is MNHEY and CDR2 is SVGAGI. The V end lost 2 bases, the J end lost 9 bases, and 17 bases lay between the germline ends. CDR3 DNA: TGTGCCAGCAGTTACCAGCCGGGACACCGAATTTCACCCCTCCACTTT. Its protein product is CASSYQPGHRISPLHF.

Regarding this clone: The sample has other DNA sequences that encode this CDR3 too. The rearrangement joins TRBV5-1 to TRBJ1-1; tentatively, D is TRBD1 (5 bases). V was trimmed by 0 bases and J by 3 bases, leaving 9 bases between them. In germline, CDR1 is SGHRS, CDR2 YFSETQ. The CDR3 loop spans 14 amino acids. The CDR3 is CASSLAGRDTEAFF. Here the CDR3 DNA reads TGCGCCAGCAGCTTGGCAGGGAGGGACACTGAAGCTTTCTTT.

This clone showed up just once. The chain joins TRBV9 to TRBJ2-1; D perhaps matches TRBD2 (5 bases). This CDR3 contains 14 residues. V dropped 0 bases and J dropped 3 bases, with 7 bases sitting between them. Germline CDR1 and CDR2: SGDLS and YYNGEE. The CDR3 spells CASSVGTFYNEQFF. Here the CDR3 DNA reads TGTGCCAGCAGCGTAGGGACTTTCTACAATGAGCAGTTCTTC.

CDR3 nucleotides: TGTGCCAGTAGTATGCTAGCGGGGGGCCAGGAGCAGTTCTTC. Protein: CASSMLAGGQEQFF. The chain is built from TRBV19 and TRBJ2-1; 11 positions match TRBD2. The CDR3 has 14 amino acids. The V gene's germline CDR1 is LNHDA and CDR2 SQIVND (reference sequence). V dropped 3 bases and J dropped 10; count of bases not matched to a gene: 5.

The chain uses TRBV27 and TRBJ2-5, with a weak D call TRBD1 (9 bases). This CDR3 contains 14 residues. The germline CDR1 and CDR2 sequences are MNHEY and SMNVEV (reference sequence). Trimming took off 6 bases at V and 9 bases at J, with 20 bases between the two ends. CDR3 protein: CASSQGTRDRAQYF. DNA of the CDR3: TGTGCCAGCAGCCAAGGGACTAGGGACAGGGCCCAGTACTTC.

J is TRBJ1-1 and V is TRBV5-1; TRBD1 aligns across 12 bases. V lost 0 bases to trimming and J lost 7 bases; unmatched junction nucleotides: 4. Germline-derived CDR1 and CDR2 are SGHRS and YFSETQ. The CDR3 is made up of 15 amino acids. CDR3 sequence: CASSLEGQGAYEAFF. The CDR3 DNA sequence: TGCGCCAGCAGCTTGGAGGGACAGGGGGCTTATGAAGCTTTCTTT.

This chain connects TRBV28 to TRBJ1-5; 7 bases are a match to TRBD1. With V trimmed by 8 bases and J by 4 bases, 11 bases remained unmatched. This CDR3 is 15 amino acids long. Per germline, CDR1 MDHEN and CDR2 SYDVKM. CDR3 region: CASSEGAGGNQPQHF. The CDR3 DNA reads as TGTGCCAGCTCAGAGGGGGCAGGGGGTAATCAGCCCCAGCATTTT.

DNA for the CDR3: TGTGCCAGCAGCACGCATCAGGGGCCCGGGTTGGCTTTCTTT. This sequence encodes CASSTHQGPGLAFF. The rearrangement uses TRBV7-2 and TRBJ1-1, with D perhaps TRBD1 (6 bases). Germline V lookup: CDR1 SGHTA, CDR2 FQGNSA. This CDR3 region has 14 residues. V shed 5 bases and J shed 11 bases, with 21 bases lying between them.

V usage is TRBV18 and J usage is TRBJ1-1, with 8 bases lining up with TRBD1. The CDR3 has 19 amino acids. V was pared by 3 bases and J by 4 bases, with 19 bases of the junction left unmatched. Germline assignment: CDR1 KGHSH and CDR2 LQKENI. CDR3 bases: TGTGCCAGCTCACCGCTACTAACATCAGGGGGCGGTCTGGGCACTGAAGCTTTCTTT. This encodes CASSPLLTSGGGLGTEAFF.

CDR3 sequence (DNA): TGTGCCAGCAGCTTAAGCTGGGAGGGAACTGAAGCTTTCTTT. Translating it yields CASSLSWEGTEAFF. This chain connects TRBV7-3 to TRBJ1-1; D not certain. CDR1 and CDR2 (germline): SGHTA, FQGTGA. Trimming took off 1 base at V and 5 bases at J, with 11 bases between the two ends. The CDR3 extends over 14 amino acids.

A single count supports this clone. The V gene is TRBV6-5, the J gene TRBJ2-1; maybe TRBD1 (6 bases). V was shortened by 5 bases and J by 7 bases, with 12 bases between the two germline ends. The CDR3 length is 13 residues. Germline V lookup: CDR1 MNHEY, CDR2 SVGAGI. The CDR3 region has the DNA TGTGCCAGCAGTCTAACAGGGCCGAATGAGCAGTTCTTC. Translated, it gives CASSLTGPNEQFF.

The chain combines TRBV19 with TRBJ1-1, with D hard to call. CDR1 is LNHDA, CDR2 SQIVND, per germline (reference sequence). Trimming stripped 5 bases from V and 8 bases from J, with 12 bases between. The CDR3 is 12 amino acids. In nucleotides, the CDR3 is TGTGCCAGTAGTCTCAGAAGTAAGGAAGCTTTCTTT. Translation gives CASSLRSKEAFF.

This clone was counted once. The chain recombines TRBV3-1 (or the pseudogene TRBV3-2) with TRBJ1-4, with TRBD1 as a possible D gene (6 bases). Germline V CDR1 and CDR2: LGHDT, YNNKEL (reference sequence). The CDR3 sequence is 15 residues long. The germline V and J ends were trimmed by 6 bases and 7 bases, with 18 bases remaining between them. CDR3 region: CASSRDISGGEKLFF. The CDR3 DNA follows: TGTGCCAGCAGTCGGGACATTTCGGGAGGTGAAAAACTGTTTTTT.

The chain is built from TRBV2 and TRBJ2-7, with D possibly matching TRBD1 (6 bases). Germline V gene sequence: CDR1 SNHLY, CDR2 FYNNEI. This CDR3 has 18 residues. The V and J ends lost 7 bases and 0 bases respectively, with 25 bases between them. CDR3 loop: CASTLNPGPQGTSYEQYF. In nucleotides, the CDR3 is TGTGCCAGCACACTTAACCCGGGCCCTCAGGGGACCTCCTACGAGCAGTACTTC.

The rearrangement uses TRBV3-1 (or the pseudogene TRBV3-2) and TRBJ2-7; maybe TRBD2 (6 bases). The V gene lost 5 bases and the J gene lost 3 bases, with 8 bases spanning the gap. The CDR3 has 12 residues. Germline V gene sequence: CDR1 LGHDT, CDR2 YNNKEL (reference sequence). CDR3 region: CASSSEGYEQYF. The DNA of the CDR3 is TGTGCCAGCAGCTCGGAGGGCTACGAGCAGTACTTC.